The sequence of this T cell receptor (beta chain) was determined in a study of T-cell memory formation after mild COVID-19. V was clipped by 3 bases and J by 4 bases; unmatched bases: 11. Germline CDR1 and CDR2: KGHDR and SFDVKD. The length of the CDR3 is 18 residues. This clonotype has only a few counts. Its antigen is undetermined. TCRdb reprocessed the 5' RACE reads via MiXCR and lists one record per CDR3 protein. The sample consists of some 120,000 distinct CDR3 sequences, approximately 5.9% of them appearing once. Study-wide results and limits: Shrinking CD4+ clones resided mostly in CM and EM, and CD8+ ones in EMRA.

This sequence was found in an adult woman who had mild COVID-19 (a few samples of this study predate the infection). Cell type and time point are not known. The V call is TRBV24-1, the J call TRBJ2-5; 12 bases line up with TRBD2. Source material: PBMCs or a T cell subset sorted from them (not recorded which). The CDR3 DNA reads TGTGCCACCAGTGATCCCGGACTAGCGGGGAGAAGTGGAGAGACCCAGTACTTC. Amino acids: CATSDPGLAGRSGETQYF.